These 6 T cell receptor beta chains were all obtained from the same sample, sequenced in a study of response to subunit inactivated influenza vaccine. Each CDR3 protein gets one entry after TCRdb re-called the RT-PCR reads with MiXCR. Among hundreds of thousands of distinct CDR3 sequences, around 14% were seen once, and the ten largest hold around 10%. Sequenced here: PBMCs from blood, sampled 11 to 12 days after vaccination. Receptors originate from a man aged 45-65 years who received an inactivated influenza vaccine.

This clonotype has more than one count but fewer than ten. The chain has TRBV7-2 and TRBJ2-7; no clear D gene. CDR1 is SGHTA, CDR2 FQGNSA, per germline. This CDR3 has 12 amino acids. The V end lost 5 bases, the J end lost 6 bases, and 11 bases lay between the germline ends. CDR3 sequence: CASSPDLTEQYF. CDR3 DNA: TGTGCCAGCAGCCCGGACCTAACCGAGCAGTACTTC.

The CDR3 coding sequence is TGTGCCAGCAGCGCAGGGCGTCTCACTGAAGCTTTCTTT. Translation: CASSAGRLTEAFF. The chain joins TRBV7-9 to TRBJ1-1; the D gene is possibly TRBD1 (5 bases). CDR1 and CDR2 from the germline V gene are SEHNR and FQNEAQ (reference sequence). CDR3 length: 13 amino acids. The germline V and J ends were trimmed by 5 bases and 4 bases, with 11 bases remaining between them. The variable domain in full, with the rest retrieved from reference TRBV7-9 and TRBJ1-1, is DTGVSQNPRHKITKRGQNVTFRCDPISEHNRLYWYRQTLGQGPEFLTYFQNEAQLEKSRLLSDRFSAERPKGSFSTLEIQRTEQGDSAMYLCASSAGRLTEAFFGQGTRLTVV.

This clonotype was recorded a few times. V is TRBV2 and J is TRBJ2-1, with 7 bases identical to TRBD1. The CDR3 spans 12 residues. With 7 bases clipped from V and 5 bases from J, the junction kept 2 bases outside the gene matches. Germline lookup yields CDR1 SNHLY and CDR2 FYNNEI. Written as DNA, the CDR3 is TGTGCCAGCAACAGGGGCGACAATGAGCAGTTCTTC. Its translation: CASNRGDNEQFF.

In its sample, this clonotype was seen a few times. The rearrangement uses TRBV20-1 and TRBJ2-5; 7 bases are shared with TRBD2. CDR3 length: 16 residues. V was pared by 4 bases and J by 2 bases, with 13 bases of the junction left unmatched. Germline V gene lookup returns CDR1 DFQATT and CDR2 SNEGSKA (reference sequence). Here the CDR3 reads CSATPVGGSAQETQYF. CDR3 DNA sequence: TGCAGTGCTACCCCGGTTGGCGGGAGTGCTCAAGAGACCCAGTACTTC.

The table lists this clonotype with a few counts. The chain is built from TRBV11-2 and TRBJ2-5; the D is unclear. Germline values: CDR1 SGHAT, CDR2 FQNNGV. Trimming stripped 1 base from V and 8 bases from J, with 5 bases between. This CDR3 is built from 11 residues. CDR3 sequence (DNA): TGTGCCAGCAGCTTAGGGACCACCCAGTACTTC. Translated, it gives CASSLGTTQYF.

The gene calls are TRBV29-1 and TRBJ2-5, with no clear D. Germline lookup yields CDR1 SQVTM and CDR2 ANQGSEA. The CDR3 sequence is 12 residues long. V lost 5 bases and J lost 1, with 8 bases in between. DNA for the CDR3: TGCAGCGTTCGGGCAGTCCAAGAGACCCAGTACTTC. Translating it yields CSVRAVQETQYF.